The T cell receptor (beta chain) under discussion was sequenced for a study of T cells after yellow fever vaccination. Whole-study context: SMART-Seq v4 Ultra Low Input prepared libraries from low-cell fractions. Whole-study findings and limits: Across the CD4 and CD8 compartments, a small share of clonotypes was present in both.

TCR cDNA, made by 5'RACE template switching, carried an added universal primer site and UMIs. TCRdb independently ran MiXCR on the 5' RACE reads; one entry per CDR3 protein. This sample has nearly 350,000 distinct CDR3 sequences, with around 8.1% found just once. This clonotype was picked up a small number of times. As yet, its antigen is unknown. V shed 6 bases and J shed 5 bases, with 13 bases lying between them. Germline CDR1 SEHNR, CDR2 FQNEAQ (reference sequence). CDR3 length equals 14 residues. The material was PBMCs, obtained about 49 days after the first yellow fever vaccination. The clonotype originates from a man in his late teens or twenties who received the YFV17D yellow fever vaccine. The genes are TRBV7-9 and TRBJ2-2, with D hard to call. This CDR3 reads CASRPTPSTGELFF. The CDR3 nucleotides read TGTGCCAGCAGGCCCACACCCTCGACCGGGGAGCTGTTTTTT. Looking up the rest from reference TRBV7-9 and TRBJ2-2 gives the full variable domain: DTGVSQNPRHKITKRGQNVTFRCDPISEHNRLYWYRQTLGQGPEFLTYFQNEAQLEKSRLLSDRFSAERPKGSFSTLEIQRTEQGDSAMYLCASRPTPSTGELFFGEGSRLTVL.